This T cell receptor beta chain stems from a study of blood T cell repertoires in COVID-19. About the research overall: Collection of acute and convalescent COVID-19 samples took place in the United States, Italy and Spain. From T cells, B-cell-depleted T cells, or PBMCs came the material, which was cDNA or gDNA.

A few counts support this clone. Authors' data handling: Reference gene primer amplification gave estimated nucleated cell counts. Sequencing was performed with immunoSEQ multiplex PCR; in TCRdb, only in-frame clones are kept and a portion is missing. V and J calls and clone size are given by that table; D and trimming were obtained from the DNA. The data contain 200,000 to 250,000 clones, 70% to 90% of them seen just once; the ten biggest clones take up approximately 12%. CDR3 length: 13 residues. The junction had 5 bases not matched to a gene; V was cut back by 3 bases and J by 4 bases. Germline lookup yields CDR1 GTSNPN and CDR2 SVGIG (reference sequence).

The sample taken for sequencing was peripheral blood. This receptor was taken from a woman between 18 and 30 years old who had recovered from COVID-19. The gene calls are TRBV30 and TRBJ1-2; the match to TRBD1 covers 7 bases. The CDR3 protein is CAWRATGSYGYTF. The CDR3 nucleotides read TGTGCCTGGAGGGCGACAGGGAGCTATGGCTACACCTTC.